Listed below are T cell receptor beta chains from one sample, sequenced in a study of blood T cells in healthy people across ages. Using its own MiXCR run on the 5' RACE reads, TCRdb lists one record per CDR3 protein. The sample consists of 1.5 million to 2 million distinct CDR3 sequences, under 30% of them appearing once. Sample: blood. The receptors derive from a woman aged 25 to 39 in good health. CDR3s include the opening cysteine and the closing phenylalanine or tryptophan. A D gene is named only where the DNA matches it firmly. Clone size appears in some rows only: once, few, many, or a class for an expanded clone.

cdr3_length clone_size j_call v_call d_call cdr3_aa cdr3_nt
11 few TRBJ2-7 TRBV27 . CASKGVHEQYF TGTGCCAGCAAAGGGGTCCACGAGCAGTACTTC
15 few TRBJ2-7 TRBV12-3/TRBV12-4 . CASSLGRIGVYKQYF TGTGCCAGCAGCCTCGGCCGGATAGGTGTCTACAAGCAGTACTTC
16 . TRBJ1-1 TRBV7-2 TRBD1 CASSQGTARMNTEAFF TGTGCCAGCAGCCAGGGGACAGCCCGGATGAACACTGAAGCTTTCTTT
17 few TRBJ2-3 TRBV2 TRBD1 CASSRSTGTGRTDTQYF TGTGCCAGCAGCCGCTCCACCGGGACAGGGCGAACAGATACGCAGTATTTT
11 many TRBJ2-5 TRBV7-8 . CASELRETQYF TGTGCCAGTGAGCTGCGGGAGACCCAGTACTTC
13 many TRBJ1-5 TRBV25-1 TRBD1 CASTGQGYQPQHF TGTGCCAGCACTGGACAGGGGTATCAGCCCCAGCATTTT
14 . TRBJ1-2 TRBV28 . CASSPQQGLGGYTF TGTGCCAGCAGTCCACAACAGGGTCTGGGTGGCTACACCTTC
15 few TRBJ2-3 TRBV20-1 . CSARRPEGWADTQYF TGCAGTGCTAGAAGACCGGAGGGGTGGGCAGATACGCAGTATTTT
11 many TRBJ2-4 TRBV7-6 . CASSLSNIQYF TGTGCCAGCAGTTTATCCAACATTCAGTACTTC
14 . TRBJ2-7 TRBV30 TRBD2 CAWSPRDGRVEQYF TGTGCCTGGAGTCCCCGGGACGGGAGGGTAGAGCAGTACTTC
16 few TRBJ2-3 TRBV9 TRBD1 CASSGGQGAQTDTQYF TGTGCCAGCAGCGGGGGACAGGGGGCGCAGACAGATACGCAGTATTTT
16 once TRBJ2-2 TRBV30 TRBD2 CAWRSTSGSRTGELFF TGTGCCTGGAGGAGTACTAGCGGGAGCAGGACCGGGGAGCTGTTTTTT
17 few TRBJ2-5 TRBV6-2/TRBV6-3 . CASSYEPASDYQETQYF TGTGCCAGCAGTTACGAACCTGCCTCGGACTACCAAGAGACCCAGTACTTC
15 . TRBJ2-2 TRBV6-1 . CASSELAKNTGELFF TGTGCCAGCAGTGAACTAGCGAAGAACACCGGGGAGCTGTTTTTT
16 . TRBJ2-3 TRBV15 . CTTEKGGRASTDTQYF TGTACCACAGAAAAGGGGGGCAGAGCTAGCACAGATACGCAGTATTTT
14 many TRBJ1-2 TRBV6-5 . CASSRYTGSYGYTF TGTGCCAGCAGTCGTTATACAGGCTCCTATGGCTACACCTTC
13 . TRBJ1-4 TRBV27 . CASPIRLGEKLFF TGTGCCAGCCCGATTAGGTTAGGGGAAAAACTGTTTTTT
15 . TRBJ2-3 TRBV2 . CASSQGLLGTDTQYF TGTGCCAGCAGTCAAGGGCTGTTGGGGACAGATACGCAGTATTTT
14 few TRBJ2-3 TRBV11-2 TRBD1 CASTGRDRVDTQYF TGTGCCAGCACCGGCCGGGACAGGGTTGATACGCAGTATTTT
13 few TRBJ1-2 TRBV5-1 TRBD1 CASNSGGGYGYTF TGCGCCAGCAACTCAGGGGGCGGCTATGGCTACACCTTC
13 . TRBJ2-1 TRBV14 . CASSREMGGEQFF TGTGCCAGCAGCCGAGAAATGGGAGGCGAGCAGTTCTTC
15 many TRBJ2-7 TRBV4-3 TRBD2 CASSQGGLAGGEQYF TGCGCCAGCAGCCAAGGGGGGCTAGCGGGAGGCGAGCAGTACTTC
15 . TRBJ2-3 TRBV7-8 . CASSQQGIRTDTQYF TGTGCCAGCAGCCAACAGGGAATTCGTACAGATACGCAGTATTTT
14 . TRBJ2-5 TRBV20-1 . CSASPPHHQETQYF TGCAGTGCTAGTCCGCCGCACCACCAAGAGACCCAGTACTTC
12 . TRBJ2-3 TRBV20-1 . CSAILDTDTQYF TGCAGTGCCATTCTAGACACAGATACGCAGTATTTT
16 many TRBJ2-1 TRBV5-1 TRBD2 CASSLGLAGPGNEQFF TGCGCCAGCAGCTTGGGACTAGCGGGGCCCGGGAATGAGCAGTTCTTC
14 few TRBJ2-5 TRBV20-1 . CSARVAGIVETQYF TGCAGTGCTAGGGTTGCGGGGATCGTAGAGACCCAGTACTTC
14 . TRBJ2-5 TRBV14 . CASSPRRGEGTQYF TGTGCCAGCAGCCCAAGGCGCGGAGAAGGGACCCAGTACTTC
13 . TRBJ2-5 TRBV29-1 . CSVREPDQETQYF TGCAGCGTCCGTGAACCGGACCAAGAGACCCAGTACTTC
11 many TRBJ2-7 TRBV10-3 . CAISELYEQYF TGTGCCATCAGTGAACTCTACGAGCAGTACTTC
15 . TRBJ1-4 TRBV7-2 TRBD1 CARSPLTGGNEKLFF TGTGCCCGCAGTCCCTTGACAGGGGGTAATGAAAAACTGTTTTTT
13 few TRBJ1-1 TRBV5-1 TRBD1 CASSRTGIDEAFF TGCGCCAGCAGTAGGACAGGGATAGATGAAGCTTTCTTT
13 many TRBJ1-1 TRBV5-1 . CASSLERDTEAFF TGCGCCAGCAGCTTGGAGAGGGACACTGAAGCTTTCTTT
15 few TRBJ2-1 TRBV5-1 TRBD2 CASSSRLAGGHEQFF TGCGCCAGCAGCTCTCGACTAGCGGGGGGGCATGAGCAGTTCTTC
13 many TRBJ1-5 TRBV12-3/TRBV12-4 TRBD1 CASSLKGAQPQHF TGTGCCAGCAGTTTAAAGGGGGCGCAGCCCCAGCATTTT
14 . TRBJ1-1 TRBV5-5 . CASSSRGANTEAFF TGTGCCAGCAGCTCACGGGGGGCGAACACTGAAGCTTTCTTT
14 few TRBJ1-2 TRBV28 . CASSLLAFNYGYTF TGTGCCAGCAGTTTATTGGCATTTAACTATGGCTACACCTTC
13 . TRBJ1-6 TRBV4-3 . CASSPDVDSPLHF TGCGCCAGCAGCCCTGACGTGGATTCACCCCTCCACTTT
13 . TRBJ2-7 TRBV12-3/TRBV12-4 . CASRRRATYEQYF TGTGCCAGCCGCCGGCGCGCCACCTACGAGCAGTACTTC
13 many TRBJ2-5 TRBV12-3/TRBV12-4 . CASSWGSAETQYF TGTGCCAGCTCCTGGGGCAGCGCGGAGACCCAGTACTTC
14 . TRBJ2-7 TRBV3-1 . CASSRLGSAYEQYF TGTGCCAGCAGCCGACTGGGGAGTGCCTACGAGCAGTACTTC
15 . TRBJ1-6 TRBV7-2 . CASSLRDFPNSPLHF TGTGCCAGCAGCTTAAGAGATTTTCCCAATTCACCCCTCCACTTT
11 many TRBJ2-7 TRBV20-1 . CSAWDNYEQYF TGCAGTGCCTGGGACAACTACGAGCAGTACTTC
14 few TRBJ2-1 TRBV5-1 . CASSYRGPSNEQFF TGCGCCAGCAGCTACCGCGGGCCCAGCAATGAGCAGTTCTTC
14 few TRBJ2-1 TRBV28 . CASSTQPWGNEQFF TGTGCCAGCAGTACACAGCCCTGGGGCAATGAGCAGTTCTTC
12 few TRBJ2-5 TRBV28 . CASSFQDQTQYF TGTGCCAGCAGTTTTCAGGACCAGACCCAGTACTTC
15 . TRBJ2-2 TRBV9 TRBD1 CASSLRDRDSGELFF TGTGCCAGCAGCCTAAGGGACAGAGACAGCGGGGAGCTGTTTTTT
14 many TRBJ2-1 TRBV20-1 . CSASAGSSYNEQFF TGCAGTGCTAGTGCGGGGAGCTCCTACAATGAGCAGTTCTTC
19 few TRBJ2-1 TRBV20-1 TRBD2 CSARIRGLAGTNSYNEQFF TGCAGTGCTAGGATTAGGGGACTAGCGGGAACCAACTCCTACAATGAGCAGTTCTTC
13 once TRBJ2-3 TRBV14 . CASSQDEITTQDF TGTGCCAGCAGCCAAGATGAAATAACTACGCAGGATTTT
17 many TRBJ2-7 TRBV18 . CASSPPQGGGPTDEQYF TGTGCCAGCTCTCCCCCCCAAGGAGGGGGCCCAACGGACGAGCAGTACTTC
12 many TRBJ2-7 TRBV30 TRBD1 CASGDSSYEQYF TGTGCCTCAGGGGACAGTTCCTACGAGCAGTACTTC
15 few TRBJ2-3 TRBV6-5 TRBD2 CASRLGLARADTQYF TGTGCCAGCAGATTAGGACTAGCTCGCGCAGATACGCAGTATTTT
14 few TRBJ2-1 TRBV5-1 TRBD2 CASKGGRADNEQFF TGCGCCAGCAAAGGCGGGAGGGCGGACAATGAGCAGTTCTTC
14 . TRBJ2-3 TRBV29-1 . CSVDRGALADTQYF TGCAGCGTTGACCGGGGAGCTCTGGCAGATACGCAGTATTTT